The rows below give T cell receptor beta chains drawn from one sample of a study of CD8+ T cells in alopecia areata. Only in-frame clones appear in the TCRdb table, and some are missing; sequencing was by immunoSEQ multiplex PCR. The table has some 110,000 clones, around three fifths seen once. The sequencing here drew on CD8+ T cells sorted from blood, taken at week 24, from a patient treated with tofacitinib. The source is a human donor with alopecia areata. Each CDR3 is given with its conserved first and last residue. D genes are given only for firm matches. The listing skips clone size in some rows; elsewhere it reads once, few, many or a size class.

>TRBV5-1|-|TRBJ2-7|13|few
TGCGCCAGCAGCTTGGGTTCGGGGTTGGAGCAGTACTTC
CASSLGSGLEQYF
>TRBV14|-|TRBJ1-4|13|-
TGTGCCAGCAGCCAAGCGCAGGCCGCAAAACTGTTTTTT
CASSQAQAAKLFF
>TRBV5-6|TRBD1|TRBJ2-7|13|few
TGTGCCAGCAGCAGACAGGGGGAACACGAGCAGTACTTC
CASSRQGEHEQYF
>TRBV4-1|-|TRBJ2-3|15|few
TGCGCCAGCAGCCAAGATCCGGGCCGGGGAGATACGCAGTATTTT
CASSQDPGRGDTQYF
>TRBV9|-|TRBJ1-2|15|-
TGTGCCAGCAGCATTGGATCGGGGGCCGACTATGGCTACACCTTC
CASSIGSGADYGYTF
>TRBV9|-|TRBJ2-5|14|few
TGTGCCAGCAGCGTAGGCGGGGAAGGAGAGACCCAGTACTTC
CASSVGGEGETQYF
>TRBV7-3|-|TRBJ2-5|13|-
TGTGCCAGCAGCTTGTTTAATCAAGAGACCCAGTACTTC
CASSLFNQETQYF
>TRBV5-4|-|TRBJ1-2|15|-
TGTGCCAGCAGCTCCCCGGAGGAAGTTACCTATGGCTACACCTTC
CASSSPEEVTYGYTF
>TRBV5-1|TRBD1|TRBJ2-2|15|-
TGCGCCAGCAGCCCAACCCGACAGGGCACCGGGGAGCTGTTTTTT
CASSPTRQGTGELFF
>TRBV13|-|TRBJ2-7|13|-
TGTGCCAGCAGCCTCCGGGCCAGCTACGAGCAGTACTTC
CASSLRASYEQYF
>TRBV25-1|-|TRBJ1-1|16|-
TGTGCCAGCAGTGAAATCGACGATTACATGAACACTGAAGCTTTCTTT
CASSEIDDYMNTEAFF
>TRBV19|-|TRBJ2-2|15|-
TGTGCCAGTAGTAGGGTAGCGGAGGGGACCGGGGAGCTGTTTTTT
CASSRVAEGTGELFF
>TRBV27|TRBD1|TRBJ2-7|16|few
TGTGCCAGCAGTTTAGGTGCAGGGGGCGAGATGGGTGAGCAGTACTTC
CASSLGAGGEMGEQYF
>TRBV9|TRBD1|TRBJ1-4|15|few
TGTGCCAGCAGCGCTACCGGGACAGGGGGGGAAAAACTGTTTTTT
CASSATGTGGEKLFF
>TRBV2|-|TRBJ2-3|14|-
TGTGCCAGCAGCGGAACAGAAAGCACAGATACGCAGTATTTT
CASSGTESTDTQYF
>TRBV4-1|TRBD1|TRBJ2-5|15|-
TGCGCCAGCAGCCAACGACAGGGATTACAAGAGACCCAGTACTTC
CASSQRQGLQETQYF
>TRBV11-2|TRBD1|TRBJ1-1|17|-
TGTGCCAGCAGTAGACCGGGACAGGGGGTTAGGGGGACTGAAGCTTTCTTT
CASSRPGQGVRGTEAFF
>TRBV12-5|-|TRBJ2-7|15|-
TGTGCTAGTGGTTTGTCGACCGGCCTCTCCTACGAGCAGTACTTC
CASGLSTGLSYEQYF
>TRBV30|TRBD1|TRBJ1-1|12|-
TGTGCCTGGGTCAGGGGGTACACTGAAGCTTTCTTT
CAWVRGYTEAFF
>TRBV6-5|-|TRBJ1-1|13|-
TGTGCCAGCAGTCCTTGGGAGGGGGCTGAAGCTTTCTTT
CASSPWEGAEAFF
>TRBV2|-|TRBJ2-2|14|-
TGTGCCAGCAGTGAAGACGGATGGAGTGGGGAGCTGTTTTTT
CASSEDGWSGELFF
>TRBV13|-|TRBJ1-6|14|-
TGTGCCAGCAGCTGGGGTACAGGGAATTCACCCCTCCACTTT
CASSWGTGNSPLHF
>TRBV5-6|-|TRBJ2-1|16|-
TGTGCCAGCAGATTGGGGGGCGGCAGGGTCGGCGATGAGCAGTTCTTC
CASRLGGGRVGDEQFF
>TRBV11-2|-|TRBJ1-6|13|few
TGTGCCAGCAGCCCCGGGCCGGGAGGACCCCTCCACTTT
CASSPGPGGPLHF
>TRBV4-1|-|TRBJ2-5|14|-
TGCGCCAGCAGCCAAGTAGGCAGGGCAGAGGCCCAGTACTTC
CASSQVGRAEAQYF
>TRBV7-6|TRBD2|TRBJ2-1|15|-
TGTGCCAGCAGCTTTCTCCGGGGGGCCTACAATGAGCAGTTCTTC
CASSFLRGAYNEQFF
>TRBV29-1|TRBD2|TRBJ2-1|15|-
TGCAGCGTTCGACTAGCGGGGGGCTTCTACAATGAGCAGTTCTTC
CSVRLAGGFYNEQFF
>TRBV5-6|TRBD1|TRBJ1-5|17|-
TGTGCCAGCAGCTCCCGGGACAGGGGATATCGCAATCAGCCCCAGCATTTT
CASSSRDRGYRNQPQHF
>TRBV5-1|TRBD2|TRBJ2-5|15|few
TGCGCCAGCAGCTTGGGGACTAGCGGGGGCGAGACCCAGTACTTC
CASSLGTSGGETQYF
>TRBV7-2|-|TRBJ1-6|15|-
TGTGCCAGCAGACGGGGGGACTCCTATAATTCACCCCTCCACTTT
CASRRGDSYNSPLHF
>TRBV7-6|TRBD2|TRBJ2-7|17|-
TGTGCCAGCAGCTTAAACCCACTAGCGGGGCCAACCTACGAGCAGTACTTC
CASSLNPLAGPTYEQYF
>TRBV27|-|TRBJ2-2|18|-
TGTGCCAGCAGTTCCCTAATACCGGGACACAGAAACACCGGGGAGCTGTTTTTT
CASSSLIPGHRNTGELFF
>TRBV29-1|-|TRBJ1-2|12|-
TGCAGCGTTCTACTGGACTTCTATGGCTACACCTTC
CSVLLDFYGYTF
>TRBV2|-|TRBJ1-5|15|-
TGTGCCAGCAGTGAAGTCGGGAGGGTCAATCAGCCCCAGCATTTT
CASSEVGRVNQPQHF
>TRBV5-6|-|TRBJ2-7|12|few
TGTGCCAGCAGCTTAGGGGTCTACGAGCAGTACTTC
CASSLGVYEQYF
>TRBV14|-|TRBJ2-7|13|few
TGTGCCAGCAGAGAGGCGGCGTCCTACGAGCAGTACTTC
CASREAASYEQYF
>TRBV13|-|TRBJ1-5|13|-
TGTGCCAGCAGCTTAGGGGGGTTCCAGCCCCAGCATTTT
CASSLGGFQPQHF
>TRBV9|-|TRBJ1-2|15|-
TGTGCCAGCAGCTCCCAAAGGGGGGCTAACTATGGCTACACCTTC
CASSSQRGANYGYTF
>TRBV6-5|-|TRBJ1-2|16|-
TGTGCCAGCAGTTACCTCCCGCAGGGAGAGGTCTATGGCTACACCTTC
CASSYLPQGEVYGYTF
>TRBV7-9|-|TRBJ2-7|16|-
TGTGCCAGCAGCTCCCCGGTCATAACGAGCTCCTACGAGCAGTACTTC
CASSSPVITSSYEQYF
>TRBV27|-|TRBJ2-7|13|-
TGTGCCAGCAGCCTCGGACGGGCCTACGAGCAGTACTTC
CASSLGRAYEQYF
>TRBV9|-|TRBJ1-1|18|-
TGTGCCAGCAGCGTAGCCCCGGGGGGCAGGGCTGCGAACACTGAAGCTTTCTTT
CASSVAPGGRAANTEAFF
>TRBV29-1|-|TRBJ2-7|14|few
TGCAGCGTTGCGGGGACCGAGAACTCCTACGAGCAGTACTTC
CSVAGTENSYEQYF
>TRBV11-2|-|TRBJ2-1|16|-
TGTGCCAGCAGCTTATCTCACGGGGCTCAAAAACATGAGCAGTTCTTC
CASSLSHGAQKHEQFF
>TRBV4-3|-|TRBJ2-4|16|-
TGCGCCAGCAGCCAAGATCTGGCGCAGGAGGGAGACATTCAGTACTTC
CASSQDLAQEGDIQYF
>TRBV13|-|TRBJ2-2|14|few
TGTGCCAGCATCTTTAGGGGAATCACCGGGGAGCTGTTTTTT
CASIFRGITGELFF
>TRBV27|TRBD1|TRBJ1-2|15|-
TGTGCCAGCAGCCACGGGAGGGGGCATCACTATGGCTACACCTTC
CASSHGRGHHYGYTF
>TRBV7-9|-|TRBJ2-7|16|-
TGTGCCAGCAGCTCCGGGCGAGGGGACCCCGCACTAAGAAAGTACTTC
CASSSGRGDPALRKYF
>TRBV7-9|-|TRBJ1-2|15|few
TGTGCCAGCAGCTTTGGCAGGGCGGGTAACTATGGCTACACCTTC
CASSFGRAGNYGYTF
>TRBV13|-|TRBJ2-7|13|-
TGTGCCAGCAGCTTAAACACACCTGGCGAGCAGTACTTC
CASSLNTPGEQYF
>TRBV27|-|TRBJ2-5|12|few
TGTGCCAGCGGGCCCCTCCAAGAGACCCAGTACTTC
CASGPLQETQYF
>TRBV4-2|TRBD2|TRBJ2-2|14|-
TGTGCCAGCAGCGGGGGACTAGAAGTCGGGGAGCTGTTTTTT
CASSGGLEVGELFF
>TRBV18|TRBD2|TRBJ2-1|15|-
TGTGCCAGCTCACATACTAGCGGGGGAAACAATGAGCAGTTCTTC
CASSHTSGGNNEQFF